This is a list of T cell receptor beta chains from one sample in a study of blood T cell repertoires in COVID-19. Assay used: immunoSEQ multiplex PCR; TCRdb lists only in-frame clones, some missing. In the table there are under 300,000 clones, just over 90% of which are singletons. Sequencing was performed on PBMCs or T cells enriched from blood (not recorded which). These receptor sequences come from a woman under 30 who had recovered from COVID-19. The CDR3 runs from the conserved cysteine through the conserved F or W. Fields, in order: D gene, clone size, J gene, V gene, CDR3 DNA, CDR3 protein. D genes are given only for firm matches. A row's size may be missing; if present it is once, few, many or a size class.

D gene: TRBD1
clone size: .
J gene: TRBJ1-2
V gene: TRBV4-1
CDR3 DNA: TGCGCCAGCAGCCAAGATCAGGGGGCAGCAGGCACCTTC
CDR3 protein: CASSQDQGAAGTF

D gene: .
clone size: .
J gene: TRBJ1-2
V gene: TRBV5-1
CDR3 DNA: TGCGCCAGCAGACAAGACACTCTAAACTATGGCTACACCTTC
CDR3 protein: CASRQDTLNYGYTF

D gene: .
clone size: .
J gene: TRBJ1-1
V gene: TRBV12-3/TRBV12-4
CDR3 DNA: TGTGCCAGCACCCCCGGGGCTGAAGCTTTCTTT
CDR3 protein: CASTPGAEAFF

D gene: .
clone size: .
J gene: TRBJ1-1
V gene: TRBV28
CDR3 DNA: TGTGCCAGCACTGGGAGGGCAGGGAGGGACACTGAAGCTTTCTTT
CDR3 protein: CASTGRAGRDTEAFF

D gene: TRBD1
clone size: .
J gene: TRBJ1-4
V gene: TRBV4-2
CDR3 DNA: TGTGCCAGCAGCCTGGGACAGGGGGGGGAAAAACTGTTTTTT
CDR3 protein: CASSLGQGGEKLFF

D gene: .
clone size: .
J gene: TRBJ2-5
V gene: TRBV6-5
CDR3 DNA: TGTGCCAGCAATAGGGGCAGAGAAGAGACCCAGTACTTC
CDR3 protein: CASNRGREETQYF

D gene: .
clone size: .
J gene: TRBJ2-2
V gene: TRBV5-4
CDR3 DNA: TGTGCCAGCAGCTCAGACAGCACCGGGGAGCTGTTTTTT
CDR3 protein: CASSSDSTGELFF

D gene: TRBD1
clone size: .
J gene: TRBJ2-7
V gene: TRBV5-4
CDR3 DNA: TGTGCCAGCAGCCTCGCCGGGACAGTCTCCTACGAGCAGTACTTC
CDR3 protein: CASSLAGTVSYEQYF

D gene: TRBD1
clone size: .
J gene: TRBJ2-5
V gene: TRBV5-1
CDR3 DNA: TGCGCCAGCAGCGCCGGGACAGCGGTTGAGGAGACCCAGTACTTC
CDR3 protein: CASSAGTAVEETQYF

D gene: TRBD2
clone size: once
J gene: TRBJ2-5
V gene: TRBV7-3
CDR3 DNA: TGTGCCAGCAGCCCGACTAGCGGCTCCAAGGCCCAGTACTTC
CDR3 protein: CASSPTSGSKAQYF

D gene: .
clone size: .
J gene: TRBJ2-1
V gene: TRBV2
CDR3 DNA: TGTGCCAGCAGGTTCGGGGACTTAGCCAATGAGCAGTTCTTC
CDR3 protein: CASRFGDLANEQFF

D gene: TRBD1
clone size: .
J gene: TRBJ2-4
V gene: TRBV29-1
CDR3 DNA: TGCAGCGTTGGGCTGGCGGACAGGCCCGGCATTCAGTACTTC
CDR3 protein: CSVGLADRPGIQYF

D gene: TRBD1
clone size: .
J gene: TRBJ1-1
V gene: TRBV18
CDR3 DNA: TGTGCCAGCTCGCCCACAGGGGGCACTGAAGCTTTCTTT
CDR3 protein: CASSPTGGTEAFF

D gene: .
clone size: .
J gene: TRBJ1-1
V gene: TRBV28
CDR3 DNA: TGTGCCAGCAGTTCCGGGACACCGAACACTGAAGCTTTCTTT
CDR3 protein: CASSSGTPNTEAFF

D gene: TRBD1
clone size: .
J gene: TRBJ2-1
V gene: TRBV7-9
CDR3 DNA: TGTGCCAGCAGCCCGAGGTTCGGACAGGGTGCAAATGAGCAGTTCTTC
CDR3 protein: CASSPRFGQGANEQFF

D gene: .
clone size: .
J gene: TRBJ1-5
V gene: TRBV7-2
CDR3 DNA: TGTGCCAGCAGCTTAAGTCGGGGTTTCAATCAGCCCCAGCATTTT
CDR3 protein: CASSLSRGFNQPQHF